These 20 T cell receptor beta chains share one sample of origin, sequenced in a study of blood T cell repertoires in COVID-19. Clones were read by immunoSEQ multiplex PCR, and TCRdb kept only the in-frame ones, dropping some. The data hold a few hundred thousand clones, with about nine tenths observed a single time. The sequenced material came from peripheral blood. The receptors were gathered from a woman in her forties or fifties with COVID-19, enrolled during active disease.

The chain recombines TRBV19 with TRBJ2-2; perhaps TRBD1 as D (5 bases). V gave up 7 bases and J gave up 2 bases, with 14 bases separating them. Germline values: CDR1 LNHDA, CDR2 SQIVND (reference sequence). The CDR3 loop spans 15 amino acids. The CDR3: CASTTGLINTGELFF. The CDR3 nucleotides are TGTGCCAGTACTACAGGATTAATTAACACCGGGGAGCTGTTTTTT.

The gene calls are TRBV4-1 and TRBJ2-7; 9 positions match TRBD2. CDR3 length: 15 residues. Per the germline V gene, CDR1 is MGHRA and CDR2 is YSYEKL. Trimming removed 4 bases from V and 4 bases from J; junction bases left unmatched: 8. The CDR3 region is CASSLGGTSNYEQYF. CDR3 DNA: TGCGCCAGCAGCCTAGGGGGGACTAGCAATTACGAGCAGTACTTC.

Here the CDR3 reads CAISVSGYEQYF. CDR3 DNA sequence: TGTGCCATCAGTGTCTCGGGTTACGAGCAGTACTTC. This sequence joins TRBV10-3 and TRBJ2-7; no reliable D call. Germline V gene lookup returns CDR1 ENHRY and CDR2 SYGVKD. The CDR3 length is 12 residues. V gave up 4 bases and J gave up 4 bases, with 8 bases separating them.

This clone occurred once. CDR3 sequence reads: CASRPTGGKGYTF. DNA for the CDR3: TGTGCCAGCAGGCCCACAGGGGGCAAAGGCTACACCTTC. The chain uses TRBV27 and TRBJ1-2; 9 positions agree with TRBD1. The CDR3 runs to 13 residues. J gave up 8 bases and V 6 bases, and 7 bases lay outside the gene matches. In germline, CDR1 is MNHEY, CDR2 SMNVEV (reference sequence).

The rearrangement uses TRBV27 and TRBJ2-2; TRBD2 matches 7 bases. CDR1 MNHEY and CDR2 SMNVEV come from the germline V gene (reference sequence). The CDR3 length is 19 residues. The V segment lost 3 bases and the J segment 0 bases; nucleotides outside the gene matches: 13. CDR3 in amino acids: CASSFFPFASGANTGELFF. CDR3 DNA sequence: TGTGCCAGCAGTTTCTTCCCCTTTGCTAGCGGTGCGAACACCGGGGAGCTGTTTTTT.

This CDR3 reads CASSPGRGGPNTQYF. DNA of the CDR3: TGTGCCAGCAGCCCCGGGCGCGGGGGCCCGAATACGCAGTATTTT. This rearrangement joins TRBV7-2 to TRBJ2-3; D possibly corresponds to TRBD2 (7 bases). Germline CDR1 and CDR2: SGHTA and FQGNSA. V lost 5 bases, J lost 7 bases, and 19 bases lay in between. The CDR3 contains 15 residues. Full variable domain (missing parts from reference TRBV7-2 and TRBJ2-3): GAGVSQSPSNKVTEKGKDVELRCDPISGHTALYWYRQSLGQGLEFLIYFQGNSAPDKSGLPSDRFSAERTGGSVSTLTIQRTQQEDSAVYLCASSPGRGGPNTQYFGPGTRLTVL.

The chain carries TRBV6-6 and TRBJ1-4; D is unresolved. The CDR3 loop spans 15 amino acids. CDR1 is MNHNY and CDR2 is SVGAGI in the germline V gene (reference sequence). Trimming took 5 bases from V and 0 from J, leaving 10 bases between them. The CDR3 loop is CASSRLQTTNEKLFF. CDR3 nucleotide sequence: TGTGCCAGCAGTCGCTTACAGACAACTAATGAAAAACTGTTTTTT.

DNA for the CDR3: TGTGCCAGCAGCGGGTACACTAGGCGTACTGGCTACACCTTC. Translation: CASSGYTRRTGYTF. This chain uses TRBV5-5 with TRBJ1-2; no reliable D call. Trimming shortened V by 4 bases and J by 7 bases, and 17 bases separated the two germline ends. The CDR3 is 14 residues long. Germline V gene lookup returns CDR1 SGHKS and CDR2 YYEKEE (reference sequence).

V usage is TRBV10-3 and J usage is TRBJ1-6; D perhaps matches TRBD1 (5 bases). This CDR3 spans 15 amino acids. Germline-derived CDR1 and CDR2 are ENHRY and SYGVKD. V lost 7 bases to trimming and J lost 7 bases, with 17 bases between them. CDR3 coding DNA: TGTGCCATCACCAAGGACAAGACTGGCAATTCACCCCTCCACTTT. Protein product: CAITKDKTGNSPLHF.

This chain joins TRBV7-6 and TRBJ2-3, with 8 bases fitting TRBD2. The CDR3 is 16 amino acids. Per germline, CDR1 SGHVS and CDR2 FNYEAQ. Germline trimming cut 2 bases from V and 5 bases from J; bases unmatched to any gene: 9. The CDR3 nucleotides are TGTGCCAGCAGCTTAATCCGGGGGGGGAGGAGAGATACGCAGTATTTT. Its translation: CASSLIRGGRRDTQYF.

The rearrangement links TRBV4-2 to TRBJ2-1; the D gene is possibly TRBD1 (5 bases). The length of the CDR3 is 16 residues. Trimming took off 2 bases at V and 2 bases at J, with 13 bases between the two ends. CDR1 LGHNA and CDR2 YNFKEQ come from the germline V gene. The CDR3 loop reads CASSQITVGPYNEQFF. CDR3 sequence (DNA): TGTGCCAGCAGCCAAATTACGGTGGGGCCCTACAATGAGCAGTTCTTC.

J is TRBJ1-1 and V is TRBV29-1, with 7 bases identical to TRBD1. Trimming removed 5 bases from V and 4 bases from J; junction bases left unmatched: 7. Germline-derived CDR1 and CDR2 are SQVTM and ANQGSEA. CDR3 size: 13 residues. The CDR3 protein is CSVKQGSGTEAFF. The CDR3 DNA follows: TGCAGCGTTAAACAGGGGTCGGGCACTGAAGCTTTCTTT.

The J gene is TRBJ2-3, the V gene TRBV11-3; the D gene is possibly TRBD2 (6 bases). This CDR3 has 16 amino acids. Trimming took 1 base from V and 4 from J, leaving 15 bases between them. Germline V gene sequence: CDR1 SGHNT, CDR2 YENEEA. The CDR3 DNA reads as TGTGCCAGCAGCTTAGGGAGACTAGGTGTACCAGATACGCAGTATTTT. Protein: CASSLGRLGVPDTQYF.

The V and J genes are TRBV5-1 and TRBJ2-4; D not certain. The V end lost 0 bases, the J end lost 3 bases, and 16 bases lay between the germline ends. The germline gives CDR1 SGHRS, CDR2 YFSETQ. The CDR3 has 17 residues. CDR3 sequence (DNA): TGCGCCAGCAGCTTGGCCGGTTTCGGAGAGAACAAAAACATTCAGTACTTC. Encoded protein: CASSLAGFGENKNIQYF.

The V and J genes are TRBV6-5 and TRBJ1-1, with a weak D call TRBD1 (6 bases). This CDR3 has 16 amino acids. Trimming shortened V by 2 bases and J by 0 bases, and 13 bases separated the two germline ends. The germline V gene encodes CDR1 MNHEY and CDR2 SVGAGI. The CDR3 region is CASSYDPDSMNTEAFF. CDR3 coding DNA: TGTGCCAGCAGTTACGACCCGGACAGTATGAACACTGAAGCTTTCTTT.

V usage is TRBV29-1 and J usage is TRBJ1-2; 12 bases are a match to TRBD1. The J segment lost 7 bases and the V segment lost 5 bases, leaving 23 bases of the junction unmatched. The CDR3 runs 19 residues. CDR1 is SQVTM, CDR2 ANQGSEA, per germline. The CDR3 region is CSVLLGGTGGLAVFSGYTF. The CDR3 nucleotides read TGCAGCGTTCTACTTGGGGGGACAGGGGGCCTGGCGGTCTTCTCTGGCTACACCTTC.

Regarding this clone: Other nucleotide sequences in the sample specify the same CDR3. The CDR3 protein is CATWTGGDYGYTF. In DNA form, the CDR3 reads TGTGCCACCTGGACAGGGGGGGACTATGGCTACACCTTC. The chain is built from TRBV2 and TRBJ1-2; TRBD1 agrees at 10 bases. Germline CDR1 reads SNHLY; CDR2 reads FYNNEI. Trimming at V came to 10 bases and at J to 3 bases, leaving 5 bases not matched to a gene. The CDR3 has 13 residues.

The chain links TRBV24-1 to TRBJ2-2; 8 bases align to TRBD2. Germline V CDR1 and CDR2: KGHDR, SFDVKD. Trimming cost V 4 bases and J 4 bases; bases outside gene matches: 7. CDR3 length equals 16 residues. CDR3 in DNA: TGTGCCACCAGTGAGGAAAGCGGGGGACCCACCGGGGAGCTGTTTTTT. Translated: CATSEESGGPTGELFF.

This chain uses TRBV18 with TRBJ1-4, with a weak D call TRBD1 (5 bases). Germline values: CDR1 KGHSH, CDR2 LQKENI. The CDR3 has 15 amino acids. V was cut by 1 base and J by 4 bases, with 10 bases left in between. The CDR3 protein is CASSPRQGINEKLFF. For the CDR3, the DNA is TGTGCCAGCTCACCACGGCAGGGCATTAATGAAAAACTGTTTTTT. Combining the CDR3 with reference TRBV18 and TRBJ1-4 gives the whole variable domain NAGVMQNPRHLVRRRGQEARLRCSPMKGHSHVYWYRQLPEEGLKFMVYLQKENIIDESGMPKERFSAEFPKEGPSILRIQQVVRGDSAAYFCASSPRQGINEKLFFGSGTQLSVL.

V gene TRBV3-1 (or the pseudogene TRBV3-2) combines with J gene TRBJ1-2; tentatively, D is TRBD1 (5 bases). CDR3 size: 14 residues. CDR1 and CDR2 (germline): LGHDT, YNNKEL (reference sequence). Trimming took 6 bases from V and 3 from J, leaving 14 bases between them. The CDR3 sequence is CASRLTSGDYGYTF. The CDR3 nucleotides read TGTGCCAGCAGACTTACCTCGGGGGACTATGGCTACACCTTC.